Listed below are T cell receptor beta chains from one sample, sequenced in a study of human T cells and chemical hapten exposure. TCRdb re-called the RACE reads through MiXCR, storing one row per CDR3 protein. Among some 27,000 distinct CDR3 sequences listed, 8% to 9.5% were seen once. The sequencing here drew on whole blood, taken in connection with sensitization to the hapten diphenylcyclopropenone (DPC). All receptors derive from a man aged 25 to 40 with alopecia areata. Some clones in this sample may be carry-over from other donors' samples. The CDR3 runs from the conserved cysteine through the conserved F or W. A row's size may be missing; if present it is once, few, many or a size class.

CDR3: CASRPMGGFNEQFF
V: TRBV6-1
J: TRBJ2-1
size: few

CDR3: CASSLRGQGWHTEAFF
V: TRBV18
J: TRBJ1-1
size: many

CDR3: CASSRDRDGYTF
V: TRBV7-2
J: TRBJ1-2
size: NA

CDR3: CASSLGTSGETQYF
V: TRBV18
J: TRBJ2-5
size: few

CDR3: CASSTDQETQYF
V: TRBV12-3/TRBV12-4
J: TRBJ2-5
size: many

CDR3: CSARDVQTDTEAFF
V: TRBV20-1
J: TRBJ1-1
size: NA

CDR3: CASSSTAQETQYF
V: TRBV7-2
J: TRBJ2-5
size: few

CDR3: CASSVEPGKVGDNEQFF
V: TRBV9
J: TRBJ2-1
size: few

CDR3: CASSSKAFSPLDTQYF
V: TRBV7-2
J: TRBJ2-3
size: many

CDR3: CASSFVPRAVGETQYF
V: TRBV7-9
J: TRBJ2-5
size: many

CDR3: CASSLRGGDYMNTEAFF
V: TRBV12-3/TRBV12-4
J: TRBJ1-1
size: many

CDR3: CASSQGLFPGSYEQYF
V: TRBV4-2
J: TRBJ2-7
size: many

CDR3: CASSQEGGQNYGYTF
V: TRBV3-1
J: TRBJ1-2
size: few

CDR3: CAWTFGASYEQYF
V: TRBV30
J: TRBJ2-7
size: NA

CDR3: CASSQETSGIDEQYF
V: TRBV4-2
J: TRBJ2-7
size: NA

CDR3: CASSQERASGLKTDTQYF
V: TRBV14
J: TRBJ2-3
size: NA

CDR3: CASSLQGDYGYTF
V: TRBV7-8
J: TRBJ1-2
size: NA

CDR3: CASSPSEDSTGELFF
V: TRBV18
J: TRBJ2-2
size: NA

CDR3: CASSFGGGSYNEQFF
V: TRBV5-1
J: TRBJ2-1
size: few

CDR3: CASSSGPGGLANEKLFF
V: TRBV5-1
J: TRBJ1-4
size: few

CDR3: CASSIGLTNTEAFF
V: TRBV11-2
J: TRBJ1-1
size: few

CDR3: CASSIDSRGGQPQHF
V: TRBV19
J: TRBJ1-5
size: NA

CDR3: CASRGLSSSAEAFF
V: TRBV27
J: TRBJ1-1
size: many

CDR3: CASGVDTLSNTEAFF
V: TRBV6-6
J: TRBJ1-1
size: many

CDR3: CASSPGDMNTEAFF
V: TRBV18
J: TRBJ1-1
size: NA

CDR3: CASSLHLNEQFF
V: TRBV7-8
J: TRBJ2-1
size: many

CDR3: CASSERDNYYEQYF
V: TRBV3-1
J: TRBJ2-7
size: NA

CDR3: CASPILRDRGLLANTGELFF
V: TRBV25-1
J: TRBJ2-2
size: few

CDR3: CASSFQGSHGYTF
V: TRBV12-3/TRBV12-4
J: TRBJ1-2
size: many

CDR3: CASSLDRGTDTQYF
V: TRBV4-3
J: TRBJ2-3
size: NA

CDR3: CASSAGSVSPLHF
V: TRBV4-2
J: TRBJ1-6
size: NA

CDR3: CASSPQPGAGAEAFF
V: TRBV11-2
J: TRBJ1-1
size: few

CDR3: CSVEENLATDTQYF
V: TRBV29-1
J: TRBJ2-3
size: many

CDR3: CASTKEGTEAFF
V: TRBV6-1
J: TRBJ1-1
size: many

CDR3: CATSGVGSTEQYF
V: TRBV24-1
J: TRBJ2-7
size: NA

CDR3: CASSPGTGYSNQPQHF
V: TRBV7-2
J: TRBJ1-5
size: few

CDR3: CASGPYERPSPQHF
V: TRBV19
J: TRBJ1-5
size: NA

CDR3: CASTLRVSVYEQYF
V: TRBV5-8
J: TRBJ2-7
size: few

CDR3: CASSYGGGYNEQFF
V: TRBV12-3/TRBV12-4
J: TRBJ2-1
size: many

CDR3: CSARDPSSSGNTIYF
V: TRBV20-1
J: TRBJ1-3
size: NA

CDR3: CASSQGEWGEKLFF
V: TRBV2
J: TRBJ1-4
size: many

CDR3: CASSLIAGGPLNEQFF
V: TRBV6-4
J: TRBJ2-1
size: NA

CDR3: CASSTRDAYEQYF
V: TRBV7-2
J: TRBJ2-7
size: many